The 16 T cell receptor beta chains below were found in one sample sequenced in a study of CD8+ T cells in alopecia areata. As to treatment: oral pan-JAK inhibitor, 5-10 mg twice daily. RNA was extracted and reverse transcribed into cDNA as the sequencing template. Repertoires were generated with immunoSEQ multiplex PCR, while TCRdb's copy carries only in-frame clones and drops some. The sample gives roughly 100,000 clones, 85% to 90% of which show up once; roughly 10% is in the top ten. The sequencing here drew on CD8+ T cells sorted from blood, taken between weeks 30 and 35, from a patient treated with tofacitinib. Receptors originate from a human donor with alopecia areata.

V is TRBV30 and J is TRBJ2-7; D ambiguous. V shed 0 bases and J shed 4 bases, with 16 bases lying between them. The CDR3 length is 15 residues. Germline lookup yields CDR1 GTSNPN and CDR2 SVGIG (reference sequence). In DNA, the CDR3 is TGTGCCTGGAGTGTACGCTGGACGGAAAAATACGAGCAGTACTTC. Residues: CAWSVRWTEKYEQYF. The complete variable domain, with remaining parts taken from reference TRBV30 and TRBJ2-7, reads SQTIHQWPATLVQPVGSPLSLECTVEGTSNPNLYWYRQAAGRGLQLLFYSVGIGQISSEVPQNLSASRPQDRQFILSSKKLLLSDSGFYLCAWSVRWTEKYEQYFGPGTRLTVT.

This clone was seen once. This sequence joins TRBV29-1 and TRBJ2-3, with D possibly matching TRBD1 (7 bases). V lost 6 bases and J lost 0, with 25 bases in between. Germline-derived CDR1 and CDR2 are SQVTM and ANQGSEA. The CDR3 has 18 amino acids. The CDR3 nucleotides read TGCAGCGTGGGGGGTGGACAGGCCGATTCCGCTAGCACAGATACGCAGTATTTT. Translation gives CSVGGGQADSASTDTQYF.

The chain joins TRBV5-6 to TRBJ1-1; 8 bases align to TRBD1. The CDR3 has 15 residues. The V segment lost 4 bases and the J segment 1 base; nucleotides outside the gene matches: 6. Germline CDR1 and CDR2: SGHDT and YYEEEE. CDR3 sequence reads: CASSPLGTGNTEAFF. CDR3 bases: TGTGCCAGCAGCCCCCTCGGGACAGGGAACACTGAAGCTTTCTTT.

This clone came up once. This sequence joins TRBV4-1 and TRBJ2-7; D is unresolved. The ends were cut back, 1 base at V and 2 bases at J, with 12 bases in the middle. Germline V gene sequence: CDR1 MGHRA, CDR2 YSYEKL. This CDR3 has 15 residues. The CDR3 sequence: CASSQGFQATYEQYF. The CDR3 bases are TGCGCCAGCAGCCAAGGATTCCAGGCCACCTACGAGCAGTACTTC.

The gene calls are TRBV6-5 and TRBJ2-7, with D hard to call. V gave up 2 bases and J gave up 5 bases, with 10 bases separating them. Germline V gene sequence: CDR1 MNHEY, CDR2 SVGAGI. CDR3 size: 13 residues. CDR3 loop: CASSYRETDEQYF. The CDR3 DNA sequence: TGTGCCAGCAGTTACAGAGAGACTGACGAGCAGTACTTC.

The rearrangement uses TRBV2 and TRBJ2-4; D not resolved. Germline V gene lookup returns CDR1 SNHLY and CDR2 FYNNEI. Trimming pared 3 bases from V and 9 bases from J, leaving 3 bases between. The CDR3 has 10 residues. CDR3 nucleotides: TGTGCCAGCAGTGAGGGCATTCAGTACTTC. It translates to CASSEGIQYF.

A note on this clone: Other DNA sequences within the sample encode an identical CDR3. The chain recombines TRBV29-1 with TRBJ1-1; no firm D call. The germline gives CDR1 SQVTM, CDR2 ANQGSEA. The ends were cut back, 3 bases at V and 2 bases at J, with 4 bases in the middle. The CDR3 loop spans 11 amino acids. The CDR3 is CSVEVNTEAFF. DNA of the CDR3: TGCAGCGTTGAGGTAAACACTGAAGCTTTCTTT. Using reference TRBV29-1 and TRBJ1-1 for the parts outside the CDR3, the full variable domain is SAVISQKPSRDICQRGTSLTIQCQVDSQVTMMFWYRQQPGQSLTLIATANQGSEATYESGFVIDKFPISRPNLTFSTLTVSNMSPEDSSIYLCSVEVNTEAFFGQGTRLTVV.

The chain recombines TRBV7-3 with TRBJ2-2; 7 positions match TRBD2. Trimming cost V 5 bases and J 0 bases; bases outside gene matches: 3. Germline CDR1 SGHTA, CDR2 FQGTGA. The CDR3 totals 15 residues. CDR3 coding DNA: TGTGCCAGCAGCCCCGGGACTACGAACACCGGGGAGCTGTTTTTT. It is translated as CASSPGTTNTGELFF.

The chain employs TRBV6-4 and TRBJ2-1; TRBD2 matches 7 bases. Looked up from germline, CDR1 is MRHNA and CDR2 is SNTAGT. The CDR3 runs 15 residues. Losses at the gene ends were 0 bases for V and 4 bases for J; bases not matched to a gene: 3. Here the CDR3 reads CASSDSRRGYNEQFF. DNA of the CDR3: TGTGCCAGCAGTGACTCGAGGCGGGGGTACAATGAGCAGTTCTTC.

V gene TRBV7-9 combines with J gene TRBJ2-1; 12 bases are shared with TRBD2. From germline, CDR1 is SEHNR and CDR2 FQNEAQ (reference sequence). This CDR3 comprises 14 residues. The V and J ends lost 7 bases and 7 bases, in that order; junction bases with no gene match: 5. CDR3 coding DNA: TGTGCCAGCACCCCTAGCGGGGGGGTTAATGAGCAGTTCTTC. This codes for CASTPSGGVNEQFF. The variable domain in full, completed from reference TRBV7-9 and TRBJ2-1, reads DTGVSQNPRHKITKRGQNVTFRCDPISEHNRLYWYRQTLGQGPEFLTYFQNEAQLEKSRLLSDRFSAERPKGSFSTLEIQRTEQGDSAMYLCASTPSGGVNEQFFGPGTRLTVL.

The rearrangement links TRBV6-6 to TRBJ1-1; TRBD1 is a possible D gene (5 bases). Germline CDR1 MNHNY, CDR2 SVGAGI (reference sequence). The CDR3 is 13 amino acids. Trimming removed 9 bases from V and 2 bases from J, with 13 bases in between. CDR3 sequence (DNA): TGTGCCAGTGCTATTGGGGGTAACACTGAAGCTTTCTTT. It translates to CASAIGGNTEAFF.

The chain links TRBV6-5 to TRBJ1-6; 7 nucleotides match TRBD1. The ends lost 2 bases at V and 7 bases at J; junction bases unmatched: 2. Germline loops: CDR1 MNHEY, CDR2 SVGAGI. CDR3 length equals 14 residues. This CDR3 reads CASSYGTENSPLHF. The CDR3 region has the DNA TGTGCCAGCAGTTACGGGACAGAGAATTCACCCCTCCACTTT.

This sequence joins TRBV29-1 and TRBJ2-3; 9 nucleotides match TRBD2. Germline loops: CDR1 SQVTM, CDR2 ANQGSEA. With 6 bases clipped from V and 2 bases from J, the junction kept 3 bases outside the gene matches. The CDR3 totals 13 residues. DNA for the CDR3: TGCAGCGTAGCGGGGGGCTTCACAGATACGCAGTATTTT. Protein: CSVAGGFTDTQYF.

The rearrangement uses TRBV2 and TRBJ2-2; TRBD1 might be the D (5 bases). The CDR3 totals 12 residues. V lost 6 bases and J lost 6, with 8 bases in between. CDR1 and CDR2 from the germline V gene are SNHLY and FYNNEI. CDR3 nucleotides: TGTGCCAGCAGCAGGGTATCCGGGGAGCTGTTTTTT. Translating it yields CASSRVSGELFF.

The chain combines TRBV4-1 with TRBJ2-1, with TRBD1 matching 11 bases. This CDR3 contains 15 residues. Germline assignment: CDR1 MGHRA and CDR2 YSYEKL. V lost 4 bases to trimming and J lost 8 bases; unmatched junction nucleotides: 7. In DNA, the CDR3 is TGCGCCAGCAGCCCCCGGGACAGGGGGTTTGATGAGCAGTTCTTC. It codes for CASSPRDRGFDEQFF.

This CDR3 reads CASEDTEYYTEAFF. CDR3 nucleotide sequence: TGTGCCAGCGAAGACACAGAATATTACACTGAAGCTTTCTTT. The chain is built from TRBV19 and TRBJ1-1; D unclear. Between the trimmed V and J ends, which lost 9 bases and 3 bases, there was a span of 17 bases. The CDR3 length is 14 residues. Germline V lookup: CDR1 LNHDA, CDR2 SQIVND (reference sequence).